The table lists the clone carrying this T cell receptor (beta chain) with many counts. This record comes from a study of T cells in Graves' hyperthyroidism and ophthalmopathy. TCR beta CDR3 regions were amplified from RNA. First-round RT-PCR of the TCR CDR3 relied on the HTBI primer set. TCRdb re-called the multiplex PCR reads through MiXCR, storing one row per CDR3 protein. There are about 710,000 distinct CDR3 sequences in the sample; over 15% occur only once, and around 8.1% lies in the top ten. The origin of this receptor is a young man with Graves' hyperthyroidism. The specimen sequenced was blood.

The CDR3 protein is CASSLAAGVYEQYF. In nucleotides, the CDR3 is TGTGCCAGCAGCTTAGCAGCGGGGGTCTACGAGCAGTACTTC. The chain carries TRBV7-2 and TRBJ2-7, with 8 bases identical to TRBD2. The CDR3 covers 14 residues. V was clipped by 0 bases and J by 3 bases; unmatched bases: 1. Germline CDR1 and CDR2: SGHTA and FQGNSA.